The next 17 T cell receptor beta chains were all read from a single sample in a study of blood T cell repertoires in COVID-19. Clones were read by immunoSEQ multiplex PCR, and TCRdb kept only the in-frame ones, dropping some. Of 140,000 or so clones detected, 65% to 85% appear once; the ten largest clones hold around 8.7%. Sequencing was done on a sample of peripheral blood. These receptors originate from a man aged 50 to 60 with active or convalescent COVID-19.

The rearrangement uses TRBV4-2 and TRBJ1-6; 7 nucleotides line up with TRBD1. The germline CDR1 and CDR2 sequences are LGHNA and YNFKEQ. This CDR3 is built from 15 residues. V trimming: 1 base; J trimming: 9 bases; junction bases outside the gene matches: 6. CDR3 in DNA: TGTGCCAGCAGCCAAGCGGGACAGTCTTTTTCACCCCTCCACTTT. The encoded protein is CASSQAGQSFSPLHF.

The V gene is TRBV28, the J gene TRBJ2-6; possible D gene TRBD1, 5 bases. V was pared by 6 bases and J by 2 bases, with 11 bases between. The V gene's germline CDR1 is MDHEN and CDR2 SYDVKM. The CDR3 has 15 amino acids. CDR3 in amino acids: CASRGEIAGANVLTF. CDR3 nucleotide sequence: TGTGCCAGCAGAGGGGAAATTGCTGGGGCCAACGTCCTGACTTTC.

This clone was detected only a few times. The rearrangement uses TRBV7-6 and TRBJ1-5; D perhaps matches TRBD1 (6 bases). The CDR3 is made up of 16 amino acids. The V and J ends lost 5 bases and 5 bases respectively, with 19 bases between them. Germline lookup yields CDR1 SGHVS and CDR2 FNYEAQ. The CDR3, as DNA: TGTGCCAGCAGCCTCCGGGAGGACAGCTTTGATCAGCCCCAGCATTTT. It encodes CASSLREDSFDQPQHF.

The J gene is TRBJ1-1, the V gene TRBV7-9; TRBD1 agrees at 7 bases. This CDR3 region has 12 residues. Germline-derived CDR1 and CDR2 are SEHNR and FQNEAQ (reference sequence). V trimming: 5 bases; J trimming: 10 bases; junction bases outside the gene matches: 7. CDR3 loop: CASSATGAGAFF. The CDR3 nucleotides read TGTGCCAGCAGCGCAACAGGGGCAGGAGCTTTCTTT.

The genes are TRBV4-2 and TRBJ1-1; 7 bases are a match to TRBD1. Germline V lookup: CDR1 LGHNA, CDR2 YNFKEQ. The CDR3 is 17 amino acids. V shed 4 bases and J 0 bases; nucleotides not matched to a gene: 11. CDR3 coding DNA: TGTGCCAGCAGCCGACTTATACGGACAGGCCTGAACACTGAAGCTTTCTTT. Its translation: CASSRLIRTGLNTEAFF.

The sample holds a few counts of this clone. The V and J genes are TRBV7-2 and TRBJ2-1; 12 nucleotides line up with TRBD2. The length of the CDR3 is 16 residues. Germline loops: CDR1 SGHTA, CDR2 FQGNSA. After removal of 4 bases from V and 9 bases from J, the junction contained 10 bases not matched to a gene. The CDR3 region has the DNA TGTGCCAGCAGCTCCGACCGACTAGCGGGAGCATCTGAGCAGTTCTTC. This codes for CASSSDRLAGASEQFF.

This clone was observed many times. The chain has TRBV7-9 and TRBJ1-2; the D is unclear. Germline V lookup: CDR1 SEHNR, CDR2 FQNEAQ (reference sequence). V dropped 1 base and J dropped 6 bases, with 9 bases sitting between them. CDR3 length equals 13 residues. The CDR3 sequence: CASSLGARDGYTF. CDR3 bases: TGTGCCAGCAGCTTAGGGGCCAGAGATGGCTACACCTTC.

The V call is TRBV29-1, the J call TRBJ1-2, with 10 bases aligning to TRBD1. This CDR3 comprises 14 residues. V lost 4 bases and J lost 5; bases outside the gene matches: 7. CDR1 SQVTM and CDR2 ANQGSEA come from the germline V gene. The CDR3 sequence is CSVGARDRGYGYTF. The DNA for the CDR3 is TGCAGCGTTGGGGCCCGGGACAGGGGATATGGCTACACCTTC.

This rearrangement joins TRBV19 to TRBJ2-5; maybe TRBD1 (6 bases). From germline, CDR1 is LNHDA and CDR2 SQIVND (reference sequence). CDR3 size: 14 residues. V gave up 2 bases and J gave up 5 bases, with 12 bases separating them. The CDR3 reads CASSIRGGLETQYF. For the CDR3, the DNA is TGTGCCAGTAGTATAAGAGGGGGATTGGAGACCCAGTACTTC. Looking up the rest from reference TRBV19 and TRBJ2-5 gives the full variable domain: DGGITQSPKYLFRKEGQNVTLSCEQNLNHDAMYWYRQDPGQGLRLIYYSQIVNDFQKGDIAEGYSVSREKKESFPLTVTSAQKNPTAFYLCASSIRGGLETQYFGPGTRLLVL.

V gene TRBV5-1 combines with J gene TRBJ2-7; TRBD1 agrees at 7 bases. After removal of 0 bases from V and 4 bases from J, the junction contained 10 bases not matched to a gene. The CDR3 has 16 residues. Germline CDR1 SGHRS, CDR2 YFSETQ. The CDR3 bases are TGCGCCAGCAGCTTGGACCGACAGGGTACGTCTTACGAGCAGTACTTC. Translation: CASSLDRQGTSYEQYF.

This clone was detected once. The chain uses TRBV5-8 and TRBJ2-1; 9 bases map to TRBD1. Germline CDR1 is SGHTS and CDR2 is YDEGEE. Trimming cost V 4 bases and J 5 bases; bases outside gene matches: 7. This CDR3 region has 15 residues. DNA for the CDR3: TGTGCCAGCAGCCCAGGACAGGGGTTCGACAATGAGCAGTTCTTC. Protein product: CASSPGQGFDNEQFF. Complete variable domain (other parts from reference TRBV5-8 and TRBJ2-1): EAGVTQSPTHLIKTRGQQATLRCSPISGHTSVYWYQQALGLGLQFLLWYDEGEERNRGNFPPRFSGRQFPNYSSELNVNALELEDSALYLCASSPGQGFDNEQFFGPGTRLTVL.

The chain carries TRBV9 and TRBJ2-7; 10 positions agree with TRBD1. The CDR3 is 16 amino acids. J lost 5 bases, V lost 0 bases, and 8 bases had no gene match. Germline-derived CDR1 and CDR2 are SGDLS and YYNGEE. CDR3 protein: CASSVAPGQGTHEQYF. DNA for the CDR3: TGTGCCAGCAGCGTAGCGCCGGGACAGGGGACCCACGAGCAGTACTTC.

The chain carries TRBV7-9 and TRBJ2-1, with TRBD2 identical over 7 bases. The germline V gene has CDR1 SEHNR and CDR2 FQNEAQ (reference sequence). The junction had 9 bases not matched to a gene; V was cut back by 5 bases and J by 5 bases. The CDR3 totals 15 residues. CDR3 sequence reads: CASSVGLAVNNEQFF. DNA of the CDR3: TGTGCCAGCAGCGTTGGGCTAGCGGTTAACAATGAGCAGTTCTTC.

This clone was recorded once. Here the CDR3 reads CASSQGLAYTDTQYF. For the CDR3, the DNA is TGTGCCAGCAGCCAGGGACTAGCCTACACAGATACGCAGTATTTT. The V call is TRBV4-2, the J call TRBJ2-3; 9 nucleotides match TRBD2. Germline V CDR1 and CDR2: LGHNA, YNFKEQ. V lost 3 bases to trimming and J lost 2 bases; unmatched junction nucleotides: 3. This CDR3 spans 15 amino acids.

The chain employs TRBV27 and TRBJ1-2, with 7 bases that match TRBD1. The V gene's germline CDR1 is MNHEY and CDR2 SMNVEV (reference sequence). The CDR3 has 13 residues. The J segment lost 7 bases and the V segment lost 6 bases, leaving 8 bases of the junction unmatched. The CDR3 spells CASRTGNAGGYTF. The CDR3 DNA reads as TGTGCCAGCAGGACAGGGAACGCCGGTGGCTACACCTTC.

J is TRBJ1-6 and V is TRBV6-5; 7 nucleotides line up with TRBD1. The CDR3 sequence is 13 residues long. The V gene's germline CDR1 is MNHEY and CDR2 SVGAGI. After removal of 2 bases from V and 8 bases from J, the junction contained 0 bases not matched to a gene. Here the CDR3 reads CASSYGQDSPLHF. CDR3 nucleotides: TGTGCCAGCAGTTACGGACAGGATTCACCCCTCCACTTT.

V usage is TRBV7-8 and J usage is TRBJ1-3, with D possibly TRBD1 on 6 matching bases. Trimming removed 0 bases at V and 4 bases at J, with 16 bases between. CDR1 and CDR2 from the germline V gene are SGHVS and FQNEAQ. The CDR3 has 17 amino acids. Written as DNA, the CDR3 is TGTGCCAGCAGCTTAGCGCTGGGACCAGGGGCAGGAAACACCATATATTTT. Amino acids: CASSLALGPGAGNTIYF.